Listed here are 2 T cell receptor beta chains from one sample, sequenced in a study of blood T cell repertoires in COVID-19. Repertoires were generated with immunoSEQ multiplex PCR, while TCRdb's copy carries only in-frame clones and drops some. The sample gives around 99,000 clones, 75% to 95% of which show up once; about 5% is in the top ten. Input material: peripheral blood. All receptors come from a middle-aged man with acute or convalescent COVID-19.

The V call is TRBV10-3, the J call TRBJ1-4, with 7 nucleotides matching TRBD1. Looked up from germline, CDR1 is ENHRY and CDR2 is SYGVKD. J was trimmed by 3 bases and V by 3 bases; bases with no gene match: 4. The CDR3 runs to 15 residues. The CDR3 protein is CAISDYRGSNEKLFF. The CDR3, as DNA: TGTGCCATCAGTGACTACAGGGGATCTAATGAAAAACTGTTTTTT.

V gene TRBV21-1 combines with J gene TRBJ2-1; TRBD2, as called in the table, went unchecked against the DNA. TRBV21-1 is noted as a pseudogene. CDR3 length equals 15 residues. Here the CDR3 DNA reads TGTGCCAGCAGCAAAGCGCGGAGGGAGGGGGATGAGCAGTTCTTC. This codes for CASSKARREGDEQFF.